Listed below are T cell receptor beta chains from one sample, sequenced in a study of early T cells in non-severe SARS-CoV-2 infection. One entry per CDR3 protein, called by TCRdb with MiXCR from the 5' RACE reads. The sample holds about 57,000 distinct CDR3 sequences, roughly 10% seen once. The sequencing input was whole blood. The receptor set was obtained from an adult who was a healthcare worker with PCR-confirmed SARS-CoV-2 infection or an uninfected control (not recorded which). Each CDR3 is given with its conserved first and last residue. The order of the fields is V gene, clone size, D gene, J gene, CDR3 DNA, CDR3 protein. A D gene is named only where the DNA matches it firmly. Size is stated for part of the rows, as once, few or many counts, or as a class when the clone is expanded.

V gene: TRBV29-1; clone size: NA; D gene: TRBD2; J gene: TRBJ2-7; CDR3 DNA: TGCAGCGTTGAGGGAGGGTACGAGCAGTACTTC; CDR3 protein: CSVEGGYEQYF
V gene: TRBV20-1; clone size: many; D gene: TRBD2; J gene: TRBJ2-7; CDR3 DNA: TGCAGTGCTAGGGCTAGCGGGAGCTCCTACGAGCAGTACTTC; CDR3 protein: CSARASGSSYEQYF
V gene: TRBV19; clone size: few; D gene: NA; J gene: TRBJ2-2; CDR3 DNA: TGTGCCAGTAGTAGGACACGAACGAACACCGGGGAGCTGTTTTTT; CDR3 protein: CASSRTRTNTGELFF
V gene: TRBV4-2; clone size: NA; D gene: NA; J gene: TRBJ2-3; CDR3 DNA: TGTGCCAGCAGCCAAGGCGATGAAAAAGATACGCAGTATTTT; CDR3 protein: CASSQGDEKDTQYF
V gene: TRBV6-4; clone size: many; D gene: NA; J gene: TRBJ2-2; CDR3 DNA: TGTGCCAGCAGTAGAAGCGGGAACACCGGGGAGCTGTTTTTT; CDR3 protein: CASSRSGNTGELFF
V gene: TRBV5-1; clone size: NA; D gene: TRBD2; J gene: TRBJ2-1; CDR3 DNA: TGCGCCAGCAGCTTGCCCTCAGCGGGAGGACACAATGAGCAGTTCTTC; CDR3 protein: CASSLPSAGGHNEQFF
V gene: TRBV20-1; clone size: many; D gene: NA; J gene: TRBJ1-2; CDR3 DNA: TGCAGTGCTAGCCGGACTGCTAACTATGGCTACACCTTC; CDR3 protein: CSASRTANYGYTF
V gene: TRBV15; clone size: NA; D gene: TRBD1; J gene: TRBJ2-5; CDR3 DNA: TGTGCCACCAGCAGAGGAGGGACAGGGGAGGAAGAGACCCAGTACTTC; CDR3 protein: CATSRGGTGEEETQYF
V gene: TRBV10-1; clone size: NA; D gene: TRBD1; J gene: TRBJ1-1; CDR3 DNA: TGCGCCAGCACTGGACAGGGGAGCACTGAAGCTTTCTTT; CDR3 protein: CASTGQGSTEAFF
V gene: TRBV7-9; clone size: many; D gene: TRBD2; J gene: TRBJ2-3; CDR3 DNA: TGTGCCAGCAGCTCGACTAGCGGGAGAGGCAATACGCAGTATTTT; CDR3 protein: CASSSTSGRGNTQYF
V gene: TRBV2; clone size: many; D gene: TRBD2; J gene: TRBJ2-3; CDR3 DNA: TGTGCCAACCGACTAGCGGGAGTGTCAGATACGCAGTATTTT; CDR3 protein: CANRLAGVSDTQYF
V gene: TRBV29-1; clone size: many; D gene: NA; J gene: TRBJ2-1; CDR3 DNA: TGCAGCGTTGTAAAAGGCCTACGGCGTGATGAGCAGTTCTTC; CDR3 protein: CSVVKGLRRDEQFF
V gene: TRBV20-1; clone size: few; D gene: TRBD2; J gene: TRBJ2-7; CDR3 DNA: TGCAGTGCTAGATCCGGACTAGCGGGACACAACGAGCAGTACTTC; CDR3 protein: CSARSGLAGHNEQYF
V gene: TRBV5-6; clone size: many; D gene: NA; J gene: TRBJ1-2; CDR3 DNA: TGTGCCAGCAGCTTGGCGGGGATCTATGGCTACACCTTC; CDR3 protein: CASSLAGIYGYTF
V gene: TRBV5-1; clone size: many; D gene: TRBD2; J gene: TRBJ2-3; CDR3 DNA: TGCGCCAGCAGGATGTGGACTAGCGATCGGGATACGCAGTATTTT; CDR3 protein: CASRMWTSDRDTQYF
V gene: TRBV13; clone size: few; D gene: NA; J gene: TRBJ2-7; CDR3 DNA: TGTGCCAGCAGCCCTCCTGGGACGGTTACCTACGAGCAGTACTTC; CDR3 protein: CASSPPGTVTYEQYF
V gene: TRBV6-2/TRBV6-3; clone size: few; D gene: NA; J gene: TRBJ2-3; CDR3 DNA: TGTGCCAGCAGTTTTCCCTCAGATACGCAGTATTTT; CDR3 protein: CASSFPSDTQYF
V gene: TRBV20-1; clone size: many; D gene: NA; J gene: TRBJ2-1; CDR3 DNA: TGCAGTGCTATCGACAGGGATGAAGCGGGATACAATGAGCAGTTCTTC; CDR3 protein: CSAIDRDEAGYNEQFF
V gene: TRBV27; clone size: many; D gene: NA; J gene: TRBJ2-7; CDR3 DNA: TGTGCCAGCAGTTTGATAGGCACCTACGAGCAGTACTTC; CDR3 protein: CASSLIGTYEQYF
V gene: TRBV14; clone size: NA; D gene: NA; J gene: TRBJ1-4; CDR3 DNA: TGTGCCAGCAGACCTACAGCTAATGAAAAACTGTTTTTT; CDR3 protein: CASRPTANEKLFF
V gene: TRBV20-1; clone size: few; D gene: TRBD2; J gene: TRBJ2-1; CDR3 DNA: TGCAGTGCTTTCGGACTAGCGGGATCGAATGAGCAGTTCTTC; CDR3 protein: CSAFGLAGSNEQFF
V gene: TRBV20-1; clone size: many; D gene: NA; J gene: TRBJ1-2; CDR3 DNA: TGCAGTGCTAGAGTAGCCAGGGACTATGGCTACACCTTC; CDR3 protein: CSARVARDYGYTF
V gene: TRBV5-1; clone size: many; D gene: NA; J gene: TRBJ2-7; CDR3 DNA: TGCGCCAGCAGCTTGTCGTCCCGGGACGAGCAGTACTTC; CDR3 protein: CASSLSSRDEQYF
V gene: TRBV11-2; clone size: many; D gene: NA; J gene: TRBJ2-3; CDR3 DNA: TGTGCCAGCAGTGTTAGAATGGGAACAGATACGCAGTATTTT; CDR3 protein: CASSVRMGTDTQYF
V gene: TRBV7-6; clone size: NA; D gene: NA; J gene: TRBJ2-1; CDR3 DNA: TGTGCCAGCAGCCCCCATGGCTATGGGATCAGCTCCTACAATGAGCAGTTCTTC; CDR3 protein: CASSPHGYGISSYNEQFF
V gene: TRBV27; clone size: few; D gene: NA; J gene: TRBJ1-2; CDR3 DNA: TGTGCCAGCGCTGCCCGGGCCCTAAACAGGGCCGACTATGGCTACACCTTC; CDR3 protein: CASAARALNRADYGYTF
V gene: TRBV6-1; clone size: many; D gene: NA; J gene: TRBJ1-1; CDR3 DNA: TGTGCCAGCAGTGAGGGTGGGGTCACTGAAGCTTTCTTT; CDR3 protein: CASSEGGVTEAFF
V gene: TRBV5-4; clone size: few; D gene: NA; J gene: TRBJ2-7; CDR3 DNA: TGTGCCAGCAGCCCACCCGGGACGTTAAAGACCTACGAGCAGTACTTC; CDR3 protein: CASSPPGTLKTYEQYF
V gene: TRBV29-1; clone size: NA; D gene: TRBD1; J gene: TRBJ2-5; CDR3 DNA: TGCAGCGTTGAATGGGACAGGGAACTGAAGACCCAGTACTTC; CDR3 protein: CSVEWDRELKTQYF
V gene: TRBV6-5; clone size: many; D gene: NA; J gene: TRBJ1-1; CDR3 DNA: TGTGCCAGCAGTCCCCCGACAATGAACACTGAAGCTTTCTTT; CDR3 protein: CASSPPTMNTEAFF
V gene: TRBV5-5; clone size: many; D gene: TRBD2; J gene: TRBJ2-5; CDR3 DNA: TGTGCCAGCAGCCATGCGGGAGAGGGGTACCAAGAGACCCAGTACTTC; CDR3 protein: CASSHAGEGYQETQYF
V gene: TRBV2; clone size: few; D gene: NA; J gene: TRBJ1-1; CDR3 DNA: TGTGCCAGCACTCGACAGATGAACACTGAAGCTTTCTTT; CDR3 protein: CASTRQMNTEAFF
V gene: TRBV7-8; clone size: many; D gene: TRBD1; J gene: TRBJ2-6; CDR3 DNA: TGTGCCAGCAGCCAGTACCCCGGGACAGGGGGCTCCAACTCTGGGGCCAACGTCCTGACTTTC; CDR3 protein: CASSQYPGTGGSNSGANVLTF
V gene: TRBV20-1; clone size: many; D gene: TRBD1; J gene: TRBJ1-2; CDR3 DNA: TGCAGTGCTAGTGGGACAGCCGGGGAGGACTATGGCTACACCTTC; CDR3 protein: CSASGTAGEDYGYTF
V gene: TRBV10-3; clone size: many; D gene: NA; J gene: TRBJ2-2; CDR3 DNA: TGTGCCATCAACCCGACTGCGAACACCGGGGAGCTGTTTTTT; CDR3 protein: CAINPTANTGELFF
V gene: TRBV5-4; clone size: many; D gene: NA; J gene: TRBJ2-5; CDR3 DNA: TGTGCCAGCAGCGCGGACAGTCAGACCCAGTACTTC; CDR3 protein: CASSADSQTQYF
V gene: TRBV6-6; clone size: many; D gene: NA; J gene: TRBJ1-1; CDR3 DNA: TGTGCCAGCAGTTACTCGCCTGTTTTAGGGGGCACTGAAGCTTTCTTT; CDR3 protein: CASSYSPVLGGTEAFF
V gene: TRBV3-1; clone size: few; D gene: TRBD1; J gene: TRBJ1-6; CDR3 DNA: TGTGCCAGCAGCCAAGGACAGGGGAGGTCACCCCTCCACTTT; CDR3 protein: CASSQGQGRSPLHF
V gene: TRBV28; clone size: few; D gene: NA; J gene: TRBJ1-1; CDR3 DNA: TGTGCCAGCAGTTTTATACAAGACACTGAAGCTTTCTTT; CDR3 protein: CASSFIQDTEAFF
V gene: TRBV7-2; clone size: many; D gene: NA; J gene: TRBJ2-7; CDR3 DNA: TGTGCCAGCAGCGACCCAGGGTACTCCTACGAGCAGTACTTC; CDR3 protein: CASSDPGYSYEQYF
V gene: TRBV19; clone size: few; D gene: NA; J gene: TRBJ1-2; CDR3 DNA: TGTGCCAGCCGGGACACAGCTAACTATGGCTACACCTTC; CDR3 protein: CASRDTANYGYTF
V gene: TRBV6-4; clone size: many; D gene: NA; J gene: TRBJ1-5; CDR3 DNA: TGTGCCAGCAGCCCGGAATATAGCAATCAGCCCCAGCATTTT; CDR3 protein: CASSPEYSNQPQHF
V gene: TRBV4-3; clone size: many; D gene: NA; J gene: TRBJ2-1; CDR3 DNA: TGCGCCAGCAGCCAAGGCCAGACTAGCTCCTACAATGAGCAGTTCTTC; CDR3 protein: CASSQGQTSSYNEQFF
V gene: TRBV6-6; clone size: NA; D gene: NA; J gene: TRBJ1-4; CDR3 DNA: TGTGCCAGCAGCTGGACCCAGGCACAAGAACTGTTTTTT; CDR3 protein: CASSWTQAQELFF
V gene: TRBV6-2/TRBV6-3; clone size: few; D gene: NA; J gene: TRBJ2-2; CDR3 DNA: TGTGCCAGCAGCCCTCAGGGGTTCGGGGAGCTGTTTTTT; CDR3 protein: CASSPQGFGELFF
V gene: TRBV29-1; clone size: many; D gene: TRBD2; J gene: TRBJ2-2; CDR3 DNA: TGCAGCGTTGAAGAAGGGGCTAGCGGGAGTCGTAGCACCGGGGAGCTGTTTTTT; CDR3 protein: CSVEEGASGSRSTGELFF
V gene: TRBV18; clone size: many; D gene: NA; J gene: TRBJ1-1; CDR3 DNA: TGTGCCAGCTCACCCGCGGCCGCTCAAGCTTTCTTT; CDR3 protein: CASSPAAAQAFF
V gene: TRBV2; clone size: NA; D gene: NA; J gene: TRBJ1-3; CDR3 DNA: TGTGCCAGCAGTCGGGCTAACTCTGGAAACGCCATATATTTT; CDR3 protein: CASSRANSGNAIYF
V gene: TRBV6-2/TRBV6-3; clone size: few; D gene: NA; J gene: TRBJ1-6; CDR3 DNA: TGTGCCAGCAGCTCGGGACGGACTAATTCACCCCTCCACTTT; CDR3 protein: CASSSGRTNSPLHF
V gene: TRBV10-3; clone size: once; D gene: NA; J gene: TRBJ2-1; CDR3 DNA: TGTGCCATCAGTCCTAGCGTCCTCAGGGACAATGAGCAGTTCTTC; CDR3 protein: CAISPSVLRDNEQFF
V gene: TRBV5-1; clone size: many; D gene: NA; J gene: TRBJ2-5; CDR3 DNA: TGCGCCAGCAGCTTGGCCGGACACCTGGGAGAGACCCAGTACTTC; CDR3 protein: CASSLAGHLGETQYF
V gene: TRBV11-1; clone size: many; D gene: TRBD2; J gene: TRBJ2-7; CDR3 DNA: TGTGCCAGCAGCTCCTGGGTAGCGGGAGTGTTGAGCTCCTACGAGCAGTACTTC; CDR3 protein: CASSSWVAGVLSSYEQYF
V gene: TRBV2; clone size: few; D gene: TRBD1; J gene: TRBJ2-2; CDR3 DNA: TGTGCCAGCAGAGGACAGGGAGGCGGGAACGGGGAGCTGTTTTTT; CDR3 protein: CASRGQGGGNGELFF